A single sample gave rise to the 20 T cell receptor beta chains below, sequenced in a study of T cell clones after liver transplantation. TCRdb's copy holds only in-frame clones and misses some; the assay was immunoSEQ multiplex PCR. This table holds around 100,000 clones, about 86% found once. The sample in question was CD4+ T cells from blood, obtained roughly 50 months after liver transplant. Receptors were obtained from a human patient who received a liver transplant. Some of the T cells may derive from the graft donor.

The CDR3: CASSPRQGKGSGNTIYF. CDR3 sequence (DNA): TGTGCCAGCTCACCACGCCAGGGGAAAGGCTCTGGAAACACCATATATTTT. The chain employs TRBV18 and TRBJ1-3; possibly TRBD1 for D (6 bases). V lost 1 base and J 0 bases, leaving 13 bases between the germline ends. Germline values: CDR1 KGHSH, CDR2 LQKENI. The CDR3 is 17 amino acids.

This clone showed up just once. The V call is TRBV25-1, the J call TRBJ2-2; 7 positions match TRBD1. The CDR3 length is 15 residues. Germline lookup yields CDR1 MGHDK and CDR2 SYGVNS. The ends lost 4 bases at V and 4 bases at J; junction bases unmatched: 6. This CDR3 reads CASSGGGHATGELFF. CDR3 nucleotide sequence: TGTGCCAGCAGTGGAGGGGGCCATGCCACCGGGGAGCTGTTTTTT. Combining the CDR3 with reference TRBV25-1 and TRBJ2-2 gives the whole variable domain EADIYQTPRYLVIGTGKKITLECSQTMGHDKMYWYQQDPGMELHLIHYSYGVNSTEKGDLSSESTVSRIRTEHFPLTLESARPSHTSQYLCASSGGGHATGELFFGEGSRLTVL.

J is TRBJ2-7 and V is TRBV7-2; D is uncertain. Germline CDR1 and CDR2: SGHTA and FQGNSA. The CDR3 sequence is 14 residues long. The ends were cut back, 1 base at V and 3 bases at J, with 10 bases in the middle. The CDR3 region is CASSLGVKDYEQYF. CDR3 coding DNA: TGTGCCAGCAGCTTAGGGGTAAAAGACTACGAGCAGTACTTC.

Only one count was recorded for this clone. The chain links TRBV30 to TRBJ1-4; D is possibly TRBD1 (6 bases). The CDR3 contains 14 residues. V lost 4 bases to trimming and J lost 4 bases, with 13 bases between them. Germline V gene sequence: CDR1 GTSNPN, CDR2 SVGIG (reference sequence). CDR3 residues: CAWTGAFNNEKLFF. For the CDR3, the DNA is TGTGCCTGGACAGGGGCTTTTAATAATGAAAAACTGTTTTTT. The full variable domain, completed using reference TRBV30 and TRBJ1-4, is SQTIHQWPATLVQPVGSPLSLECTVEGTSNPNLYWYRQAAGRGLQLLFYSVGIGQISSEVPQNLSASRPQDRQFILSSKKLLLSDSGFYLCAWTGAFNNEKLFFGSGTQLSVL.

V is TRBV6-5 and J is TRBJ1-1, with 8 bases identical to TRBD1. The ends lost 4 bases at V and 11 bases at J; junction bases unmatched: 3. This CDR3 spans 11 amino acids. From germline, CDR1 is MNHEY and CDR2 SVGAGI. The CDR3 loop reads CASSLDRAAFF. In nucleotides, the CDR3 is TGTGCCAGCAGTTTGGACAGGGCCGCTTTCTTT.

This clone was seen a single time. The chain has TRBV27 and TRBJ1-4; D call uncertain. The CDR3 contains 14 residues. V lost 8 bases and J lost 1, with 11 bases in between. Looked up from germline, CDR1 is MNHEY and CDR2 is SMNVEV (reference sequence). CDR3 sequence: CASGGLITNEKLFF. The CDR3, as DNA: TGTGCCAGCGGAGGTTTGATAACTAATGAAAAACTGTTTTTT.

This clone appeared a single time. V gene TRBV5-1 combines with J gene TRBJ2-5, with a tentative D call TRBD2 (5 bases). V was clipped by 1 base and J by 5 bases, with 9 bases between them. The V gene's germline CDR1 is SGHRS and CDR2 YFSETQ. This CDR3 region has 13 residues. CDR3 DNA: TGCGCCAGCAGCTTGACGGGAAGGGAGACCCAGTACTTC. This translates into CASSLTGRETQYF.

This clone was seen only once. Germline and junction disagree at one end, which may indicate a read error. The chain uses TRBV7-2 and TRBJ1-3, with D unresolved. The V gene's germline CDR1 is SGHTA and CDR2 FQGNSA. The CDR3 consists of 14 residues. The CDR3 coding sequence is TGTGCCAGCAGCCTAGCTAGGGCAGGAAACACCATATATTTT. As protein: CASSLARAGNTIYF.

This clone was seen once. V and J are TRBV15 and TRBJ2-7, with 13 bases identical to TRBD2. CDR1 and CDR2 from the germline V gene are LNHNV and YYDKDF (reference sequence). The CDR3 loop spans 16 amino acids. V gave up 3 bases and J gave up 7 bases; unmatched junction bases: 9. The CDR3 is CATSSGGLAGVGEQYF. CDR3 sequence (DNA): TGTGCCACCAGCAGCGGTGGACTAGCGGGAGTGGGAGAGCAGTACTTC.

The V gene is TRBV15, the J gene TRBJ2-7; D is undetermined. This CDR3 region has 15 residues. Germline CDR1 LNHNV, CDR2 YYDKDF (reference sequence). Trimming pared 0 bases from V and 0 bases from J, leaving 9 bases between. In DNA, the CDR3 is TGTGCCACCAGCAGAGATAGGGCAGCCTCCTACGAGCAGTACTTC. This sequence encodes CATSRDRAASYEQYF. The full variable domain, completed using reference TRBV15 and TRBJ2-7, is DAMVIQNPRYQVTQFGKPVTLSCSQTLNHNVMYWYQQKSSQAPKLLFHYYDKDFNNEADTPDNFQSRRPNTSFCFLDIRSPGLGDTAMYLCATSRDRAASYEQYFGPGTRLTVT.

In its sample, this clone was seen once. The rearrangement links TRBV7-9 to TRBJ2-2, with TRBD2 as a possible D gene (6 bases). V lost 8 bases and J lost 0, with 16 bases in between. The CDR3 extends over 16 amino acids. Germline loops: CDR1 SEHNR, CDR2 FQNEAQ (reference sequence). The CDR3 DNA reads as TGTGCCAGCCCGAAACACCGGGAGACGAACACCGGGGAGCTGTTTTTT. Its translation is CASPKHRETNTGELFF.

The chain uses TRBV27 and TRBJ2-1; 8 bases match TRBD1. CDR3 size: 15 residues. CDR1 and CDR2 from the germline V gene are MNHEY and SMNVEV (reference sequence). Trimming cost V 6 bases and J 1 base; bases outside gene matches: 5. The DNA for the CDR3 is TGTGCCAGCAGACTGGACAGGGCGTCCTACAATGAGCAGTTCTTC. This gives the protein CASRLDRASYNEQFF.

V usage is TRBV2 and J usage is TRBJ1-4; 7 bases line up with TRBD1. The CDR3 contains 12 residues. Germline loops: CDR1 SNHLY, CDR2 FYNNEI. V trimming: 10 bases; J trimming: 5 bases; junction bases outside the gene matches: 4. CDR3 in amino acids: CAKGQSNEKLFF. CDR3 sequence (DNA): TGTGCCAAGGGACAGTCCAATGAAAAACTGTTTTTT. Supplemented by reference TRBV2 and TRBJ1-4, the full variable domain reads EPEVTQTPSHQVTQMGQEVILRCVPISNHLYFYWYRQILGQKVEFLVSFYNNEISEKSEIFDDQFSVERPDGSNFTLKIRSTKLEDSAMYFCAKGQSNEKLFFGSGTQLSVL.

J is TRBJ2-7 and V is TRBV19, with 10 bases that match TRBD2. The CDR3 totals 16 residues. V lost 3 bases and J lost 1; bases outside the gene matches: 6. The V gene's germline CDR1 is LNHDA and CDR2 SQIVND (reference sequence). CDR3 sequence: CASSIRASGRSYEQYF. The CDR3 DNA follows: TGTGCCAGTAGTATTCGGGCTAGCGGGAGATCCTACGAGCAGTACTTC.

This clone was detected many times. The gene calls are TRBV5-4 and TRBJ2-5, with 13 bases fitting TRBD2. From germline, CDR1 is SGHNT and CDR2 YYREEE (reference sequence). The ends lost 4 bases at V and 5 bases at J; junction bases unmatched: 5. The CDR3 covers 15 residues. The CDR3 sequence: CASSKLAGGPETQYF. CDR3 sequence (DNA): TGTGCCAGCAGCAAACTAGCGGGAGGGCCGGAGACCCAGTACTTC.

V gene TRBV6-5 combines with J gene TRBJ2-1; a weak D match, TRBD1 (6 bases). CDR1 and CDR2 from the germline V gene are MNHEY and SVGAGI. V was shortened by 7 bases and J by 5 bases, with 12 bases between the two germline ends. The CDR3 loop spans 13 amino acids. The CDR3 bases are TGTGCCAGCATATTAGGGGGTAACAATGAGCAGTTCTTC. Translation: CASILGGNNEQFF.

This clone has a handful of counts. This chain links TRBV4-3 with TRBJ2-5; tentative D call: TRBD1 (6 bases). This CDR3 comprises 15 residues. Germline CDR1 and CDR2: LGHNA and YSLEER. Trimming shortened V by 1 base and J by 7 bases, and 16 bases separated the two germline ends. Here the CDR3 reads CASSQAAGAQVTQYF. CDR3 DNA: TGCGCCAGCAGCCAAGCCGCAGGGGCCCAGGTGACCCAGTACTTC.

This clone was recorded only once. The V and J genes are TRBV10-3 and TRBJ2-3; 9 nucleotides agree with TRBD2. Germline values: CDR1 ENHRY, CDR2 SYGVKD. The CDR3 is 15 residues long. V gave up 5 bases and J gave up 0 bases; unmatched junction bases: 3. CDR3 coding DNA: TGTGCCATCAGTCAAGCGGGGGGCAGCACAGATACGCAGTATTTT. This codes for CAISQAGGSTDTQYF.

The V gene is TRBV7-9, the J gene TRBJ1-2, with a weak D call TRBD1 (5 bases). CDR3 size: 17 residues. V gave up 6 bases and J gave up 1 base, with 21 bases separating them. Germline CDR1 SEHNR, CDR2 FQNEAQ (reference sequence). The CDR3 sequence: CASRSSRTGAFNYGYTF. CDR3 DNA sequence: TGTGCCAGCAGATCATCAAGAACCGGGGCTTTTAACTATGGCTACACCTTC. Using reference TRBV7-9 and TRBJ1-2 for the parts outside the CDR3, the full variable domain is DTGVSQNPRHKITKRGQNVTFRCDPISEHNRLYWYRQTLGQGPEFLTYFQNEAQLEKSRLLSDRFSAERPKGSFSTLEIQRTEQGDSAMYLCASRSSRTGAFNYGYTFGSGTRLTVV.

The chain links TRBV19 to TRBJ1-1; TRBD1 matches 10 bases. The CDR3 is 17 amino acids. CDR1 and CDR2 from the germline V gene are LNHDA and SQIVND (reference sequence). The V gene end was trimmed by 5 bases and the J gene end by 1 base; junction bases not matched to a gene: 10. Here the CDR3 DNA reads TGTGCCAGTAGTCCGAGGGACAGGGGCTATTCGAACACTGAAGCTTTCTTT. Its translation: CASSPRDRGYSNTEAFF.